This T cell receptor (beta chain) was identified during a study of blood T cell repertoires in COVID-19. Across the whole study: The analysed material was cDNA or gDNA that came from T cells, B-cell-depleted T cells, or PBMCs.

The study assigned cohorts using participant-reported clinical history. As originally analysed: Using reference gene primer amplification, nucleated cell counts were estimated. Some clones are missing from TCRdb's copy, which holds only in-frame ones; the method was immunoSEQ multiplex PCR. V and J calls and clone size are those listed in that table; D and trimming were worked out from the DNA. The sample carries approximately 490,000 clones, 87% recorded once. CDR3 length equals 13 residues. Per the germline V gene, CDR1 is SGHRS and CDR2 is YFSETQ. The V gene lost 6 bases and the J gene lost 0 bases, with 9 bases spanning the gap.

This clonotype was obtained from a woman aged 18-29 years who had recovered from COVID-19. Sequencing was carried out using PBMCs or T cells enriched from blood (not recorded which). This chain uses TRBV5-1 with TRBJ1-1; D is undetermined. CDR3 region: CASTESMNTEAFF. For the CDR3, the DNA is TGCGCCAGCACTGAGAGCATGAACACTGAAGCTTTCTTT.